This T cell receptor beta chain came from a study of T-cell reconstitution after alpha-beta-depleted transplantation in children. Germline-derived CDR1 and CDR2 are SGDLS and YYNGEE. The CDR3 has 15 amino acids. The ends lost 3 bases at V and 4 bases at J; junction bases unmatched: 8. TCRbeta library construction was performed incorporating unique molecular identifiers. One entry per CDR3 protein results from TCRdb running MiXCR on the PCR reads. The sample has about 500,000 distinct CDR3 sequences; about 30% are singletons. The rearrangement joins TRBV9 to TRBJ2-7, with 9 nucleotides matching TRBD1. The source of this sequence is a human donor who donated a stem cell graft to a child with aplastic anemia. Material: PBMCs from the stem cell graft donor, obtained from the stem cell graft. The CDR3 nucleotides read TGTGCCAGCAGCGCCCCCGGGACAGGGCTATACGAGCAGTACTTC. Translation: CASSAPGTGLYEQYF.